The rows below give T cell receptor beta chains drawn from one sample of a study of blood T cell repertoires in COVID-19. The assay was immunoSEQ multiplex PCR, and TCRdb's table has in-frame clones only and misses some. Here the sample spans approximately 170,000 clones, almost 85% being singletons. Sequencing was performed on peripheral blood. These receptors were taken from a woman older than 75 with COVID-19, enrolled during active disease. Both conserved end residues are part of each CDR3. The D gene is left open where the match is weak. A row's size may be missing; if present it is once, few, many or a size class.

J gene,clone size,D gene,V gene,CDR3 DNA,CDR3 protein
TRBJ2-7,NA,NA,TRBV2,TGTGCCAGCACCGAATTCAGGGGCAGGGGATACGAGCAGTACTTC,CASTEFRGRGYEQYF
TRBJ2-7,NA,TRBD2,TRBV11-2,TGTGCCAGCAGCCTTACTAGCGGGGCCTTCTCCTACGAGCAGTACTTC,CASSLTSGAFSYEQYF
TRBJ2-3,NA,NA,TRBV18,TGTGCCAGCTCACCACCTCTAGTCTTTAGCACAGATACGCAGTATTTT,CASSPPLVFSTDTQYF
TRBJ2-3,NA,NA,TRBV4-2,TGTGCCAGCAGCCAACGGAGCGGAAGCACAGATACGCAGTATTTT,CASSQRSGSTDTQYF
TRBJ1-2,NA,NA,TRBV12-3/TRBV12-4,TGTGCCAGCAGTCCACGGGGGGCAGTTGGCTACACCTTC,CASSPRGAVGYTF
TRBJ1-2,NA,TRBD1,TRBV28,TGTGCCAGCAATCGGGACAGCCAACTCTATGGCTACACCTTC,CASNRDSQLYGYTF
TRBJ2-7,NA,TRBD1,TRBV5-1,TGCGCCAGCAGCAGCACAGGGGTGGACTACGAGCAGTACTTC,CASSSTGVDYEQYF
TRBJ1-5,NA,NA,TRBV7-2,TGTGCCAGCAGCCCGACAGGTTTGCGGCAGCCCCAGCATTTT,CASSPTGLRQPQHF
TRBJ2-1,NA,TRBD1,TRBV5-1,TGCGCCAGCAGCCTTGGGACAGGGTCATACAATGAGCAGTTCTTC,CASSLGTGSYNEQFF
TRBJ1-3,few,NA,TRBV10-3,TGTGCCATCAGTGAGTCGAGGAGTACTGGAAACACCATATATTTT,CAISESRSTGNTIYF
TRBJ1-2,few,NA,TRBV5-1,TGCGCCAGCAGCTTGGCGACAATTTTTAAGCATGGCTACACCTTC,CASSLATIFKHGYTF
TRBJ1-5,NA,NA,TRBV6-4,TGTGCCAGCAGTGAAGGGACAAATATCAGACCGACAAAGCCCCAGCATTTT,CASSEGTNIRPTKPQHF
TRBJ2-3,NA,NA,TRBV5-1,TGCGCCAGCAGCCTCGGGACGCAGGGGGATACGCAGTATTTT,CASSLGTQGDTQYF
TRBJ1-2,NA,TRBD1,TRBV5-1,TGCGCCAGCAGCTCTTTGACAGGGGGGTATGGCTACACCTTC,CASSSLTGGYGYTF
TRBJ2-2,NA,TRBD1,TRBV3-1/TRBV3-2,TGTGCCAGCAGCCTACAGGGGTTCAACGGGGAGCTGTTTTTT,CASSLQGFNGELFF
TRBJ2-5,NA,TRBD1,TRBV10-3,TGTGCCATCAGTGAAAGGGGCAGGGGGCGTGGGGAGACCCAGTACTTC,CAISERGRGRGETQYF
TRBJ2-7,NA,TRBD1,TRBV30,TGTGCCTGGAGGGAGGGGACAGGTATTCGTGGGGAGCAGTACTTC,CAWREGTGIRGEQYF
TRBJ2-1,few,NA,TRBV18,TGTGCCAGCTCATCGTACAATGAGCAGTTCTTC,CASSSYNEQFF
TRBJ1-1,NA,NA,TRBV18,TGTGCCAGCTCACCACGGAAAATGGGGCTTGCCACTGAAGCTTTCTTT,CASSPRKMGLATEAFF
TRBJ1-2,NA,TRBD1,TRBV24-1,TGTGCCACCAGCGAGGGAAGGGGGCTTGGCTATGGCTACACCTTC,CATSEGRGLGYGYTF
TRBJ1-2,NA,TRBD1,TRBV29-1,TGCAGCGTTGGAAGCCGGGACAGGGATGGCTACACCTTC,CSVGSRDRDGYTF
TRBJ2-7,NA,TRBD1,TRBV19,TGTGCCAGTAGTCATTTAGGGACAGGGACCTACGAGCAGTACTTC,CASSHLGTGTYEQYF
TRBJ2-1,NA,TRBD2,TRBV2,TGTGCCAGCAGTAAAGGGACTAGCCTACCCCTCGCCAATGAGCAGTTCTTC,CASSKGTSLPLANEQFF
TRBJ1-2,NA,NA,TRBV20-1,TGCAGTGCTCTCGGAAGGGGCAGCTACACCTTC,CSALGRGSYTF
TRBJ2-1,NA,TRBD2,TRBV7-3,TGTGCCAGCAGCCGGACTAGCGGGACCCTACATGGGCAGTTCTTC,CASSRTSGTLHGQFF
TRBJ2-2,NA,TRBD2,TRBV6-2/TRBV6-3,TGTGCCAGCAGTTACGGAGTAGCGGGGGCCGGGGAGCTGTTTTTT,CASSYGVAGAGELFF
TRBJ2-5,NA,NA,TRBV6-5,TGTGCCAGCAGTTACTCCGGCAGGATGGAGACCCAGTACTTC,CASSYSGRMETQYF
TRBJ1-2,NA,NA,TRBV28,TGTGCCAGCAAACCAGGCGGGGGGAGGGGGGGCTACACCTTC,CASKPGGGRGGYTF
TRBJ1-2,NA,NA,TRBV18,TGTGCCAGCTCACCCCAGGGGTCCTCGGGCTATGGCTACACCTTC,CASSPQGSSGYGYTF
TRBJ1-1,few,NA,TRBV28,TGTGCCAGCACCTTAATGAACACTGAAGCTTTCTTT,CASTLMNTEAFF
TRBJ2-3,NA,NA,TRBV9,TGTGCCAGCAGCGGCACTCCCAGCGGTACGCAGTATTTT,CASSGTPSGTQYF
TRBJ2-7,NA,TRBD1,TRBV15,TGTGCCACCAGCCCTCGACGGGGACAGAAGGCGTCCTACGAGCAGTACTTC,CATSPRRGQKASYEQYF
TRBJ2-1,NA,TRBD1,TRBV7-3,TGTGCCAGCAGCTTAAAACAGGGGATTGATGAGCAGTTCTTC,CASSLKQGIDEQFF